These 14 T cell receptor beta chains share one sample of origin, sequenced in a study of T cells in Graves' hyperthyroidism and ophthalmopathy. Amplified TCR beta CDR3 regions derived from RNA transcripts. The HTBI set primed first-round TCR CDR3 RT-PCR. In TCRdb, the multiplex PCR reads were re-called with MiXCR into one record per CDR3 protein. The data hold fewer than 650,000 distinct CDR3 sequences, with 14% to 15% observed a single time. Material for sequencing was blood. Receptor source: a woman in her forties with Graves' ophthalmopathy.

This clonotype came up many times. The chain uses TRBV27 and TRBJ2-7, with TRBD2 identical over 11 bases. The CDR3 covers 14 residues. Germline V gene lookup returns CDR1 MNHEY and CDR2 SMNVEV (reference sequence). The V and J ends lost 5 bases and 7 bases, in that order; junction bases with no gene match: 7. CDR3 nucleotides: TGTGCCAGCAGTCCACTAGCGGGAGCGAGGGAGCAGTACTTC. Protein product: CASSPLAGAREQYF.

This clonotype was detected ten times or more. The rearrangement joins TRBV5-1 to TRBJ1-1, with a weak D call TRBD1 (6 bases). V was cut by 1 base and J by 0 bases, with 13 bases left in between. CDR3 size: 16 residues. The V gene's germline CDR1 is SGHRS and CDR2 YFSETQ. CDR3 nucleotides: TGCGCCAGCAGCTTGAACAGGGCTGTCATGAACACTGAAGCTTTCTTT. Its protein is CASSLNRAVMNTEAFF.

This clonotype was detected many times. The gene calls are TRBV2 and TRBJ2-5; unclear D gene. Looked up from germline, CDR1 is SNHLY and CDR2 is FYNNEI. The CDR3 loop spans 12 amino acids. The germline V and J ends were trimmed by 6 bases and 5 bases, with 10 bases remaining between them. The CDR3, as DNA: TGTGCCAGCAGAGCCCTCCCGGAGACCCAGTACTTC. This sequence encodes CASRALPETQYF.

This clonotype was counted ten times or more. V is TRBV6-1 and J is TRBJ1-5; 7 nucleotides match TRBD1. The V gene end was trimmed by 6 bases and the J gene end by 3 bases; junction bases not matched to a gene: 5. The germline V gene has CDR1 MNHNS and CDR2 SASEGT. CDR3 size: 14 residues. In nucleotides, the CDR3 is TGTGCCAGCAGACGAGACAGGGTCAATCAGCCCCAGCATTTT. This translates into CASRRDRVNQPQHF.

This clonotype was counted ten times or more. The chain joins TRBV2 to TRBJ2-6; no reliable D call. The CDR3 has 20 amino acids. V lost 0 bases and J 2 bases, leaving 20 bases between the germline ends. CDR1 and CDR2 (germline): SNHLY, FYNNEI. CDR3 sequence: CASSEAKVGVMLTGANVLTF. The CDR3 region has the DNA TGTGCCAGCAGTGAAGCGAAGGTCGGAGTTATGCTCACTGGGGCCAACGTCCTGACTTTC.

This clonotype appeared a few times. The V and J genes are TRBV20-1 and TRBJ1-1; D is perhaps TRBD1 (6 bases). Germline-derived CDR1 and CDR2 are DFQATT and SNEGSKA (reference sequence). This CDR3 is built from 14 residues. The germline V and J ends were trimmed by 6 bases and 0 bases, with 14 bases remaining between them. For the CDR3, the DNA is TGCAGTGCCCCCGAGGGGGATTTGAACACTGAAGCTTTCTTT. This sequence encodes CSAPEGDLNTEAFF.

This clonotype was observed many times. The chain has TRBV28 and TRBJ2-7, with TRBD1 as a possible D gene (6 bases). Between the trimmed V and J ends, which lost 5 bases and 3 bases, there was a span of 11 bases. This CDR3 has 13 amino acids. Germline values: CDR1 MDHEN, CDR2 SYDVKM. The CDR3 nucleotides are TGTGCCAGCAGTCCCCTGGACAGCTACGAGCAGTACTTC. Its translation is CASSPLDSYEQYF.

On this clonotype itself: The junction does not match germline at one end; this may be a read error. The chain couples TRBV28 to TRBJ2-2; a weak D match, TRBD2 (6 bases). The V gene's germline CDR1 is MDHEN and CDR2 SYDVKM. This CDR3 has 13 residues. The CDR3 here is CTSSLAETGELFF. Here the CDR3 DNA reads TGTACCAGCAGTTTAGCGGAGACCGGGGAGCTGTTTTTT. The whole variable domain, filled in from reference TRBV28 and TRBJ2-2, reads DVKVTQSSRYLVKRTGEKVFLECVQDMDHENMFWYRQDPGLGLRLIYFSYDVKMKEKGDIPEGYSVSREKKERFSLILESASTNQTSMYLCTSSLAETGELFFGEGSRLTVL.

This clonotype was picked up many times. This chain uses TRBV20-1 with TRBJ2-7; no clear D. This CDR3 spans 13 amino acids. Germline CDR1 and CDR2: DFQATT and SNEGSKA (reference sequence). Between the trimmed V and J ends, which lost 2 bases and 4 bases, there was a span of 12 bases. The CDR3 spells CSARMGLRYEQYF. In nucleotides, the CDR3 is TGCAGTGCTAGAATGGGTTTAAGGTACGAGCAGTACTTC.

This clonotype was observed many times. The genes are TRBV6-5 and TRBJ2-2; 16 bases fit TRBD2. Germline assignment: CDR1 MNHEY and CDR2 SVGAGI. The ends lost 5 bases at V and 4 bases at J; junction bases unmatched: 16. The CDR3 is made up of 21 amino acids. The CDR3 DNA reads TGTGCCAGCAGTATACACAGTCCGGGACTAGCGGGAGGGGCGGGCACCGGGGAGCTGTTTTTT. Its translation: CASSIHSPGLAGGAGTGELFF.

The sample holds many counts of this clonotype. The gene calls are TRBV28 and TRBJ2-5, with unresolved D. Trimming shortened V by 4 bases and J by 1 base, and 4 bases separated the two germline ends. Germline CDR1 MDHEN, CDR2 SYDVKM. This CDR3 comprises 12 residues. The CDR3 sequence is CASSSGQETQYF. CDR3 in DNA: TGTGCCAGCAGTTCCGGCCAAGAGACCCAGTACTTC.

The chain combines TRBV14 with TRBJ2-5; no firm D call. The length of the CDR3 is 16 residues. Germline values: CDR1 SGHDN, CDR2 FVKESK. With 0 bases removed from V and 2 bases from J, the gap between germline ends came to 13 bases. CDR3 nucleotide sequence: TGTGCCAGCAGCCAAGATCGTGCCGCTCTTCAAGAGACCCAGTACTTC. Translation gives CASSQDRAALQETQYF.

There are a few counts of this clonotype. This chain joins TRBV5-1 and TRBJ1-6; D remains unclear. The germline gives CDR1 SGHRS, CDR2 YFSETQ. This CDR3 spans 12 amino acids. V lost 4 bases and J 14 bases, leaving 13 bases between the germline ends. The CDR3 nucleotides are TGCGCCAGCAGCCTTCTTTTGGGTTCCCTCCACTTT. Translated: CASSLLLGSLHF.

The rearrangement uses TRBV12-3 or TRBV12-4 and TRBJ2-7, with a tentative D call TRBD1 (6 bases). This CDR3 is built from 15 residues. Trimming took 5 bases from V and 3 from J, leaving 17 bases between them. The CDR3 region has the DNA TGTGCCAGCAGTCCCGGACAGCTACCCTACTACGAGCAGTACTTC. It is translated as CASSPGQLPYYEQYF.